Sequencing of this TCR beta chain was carried out in a study of blood T cells in healthy people across ages. Study-level results: While age rose, TCR beta diversity per million T cells dropped in a roughly linear way. Diversity figures derived from one million T cells were judged to underestimate the true value.

This CDR3 is 16 amino acids long. Trimming removed 6 bases from V and 3 bases from J, with 19 bases in between. Germline loops: CDR1 LNHDA, CDR2 SQIVND (reference sequence). This clonotype was found a few times. The antigen is unknown. The second PCR ran roughly 6 to 12 cycles with a sample-barcoded 5' primer and J-beta primers. There were at least 3 million CDR3-containing paired-end reads obtained from each sample. A single record per CDR3 protein comes from TCRdb applying MiXCR to the 5' RACE reads. The sample yields 1.8 million or so distinct CDR3 sequences, 35% to 50% seen once. The V call is TRBV19, the J call TRBJ2-3; the D call may be TRBD1 or TRBD2 (5 bases each). Sequencing input: blood. The receptor's source is a human donor in good health. For the CDR3, the DNA is TGTGCCAGTAGGTTCTCTGGGGCAGGGAGAACAGATACGCAGTATTTT. It encodes CASRFSGAGRTDTQYF.